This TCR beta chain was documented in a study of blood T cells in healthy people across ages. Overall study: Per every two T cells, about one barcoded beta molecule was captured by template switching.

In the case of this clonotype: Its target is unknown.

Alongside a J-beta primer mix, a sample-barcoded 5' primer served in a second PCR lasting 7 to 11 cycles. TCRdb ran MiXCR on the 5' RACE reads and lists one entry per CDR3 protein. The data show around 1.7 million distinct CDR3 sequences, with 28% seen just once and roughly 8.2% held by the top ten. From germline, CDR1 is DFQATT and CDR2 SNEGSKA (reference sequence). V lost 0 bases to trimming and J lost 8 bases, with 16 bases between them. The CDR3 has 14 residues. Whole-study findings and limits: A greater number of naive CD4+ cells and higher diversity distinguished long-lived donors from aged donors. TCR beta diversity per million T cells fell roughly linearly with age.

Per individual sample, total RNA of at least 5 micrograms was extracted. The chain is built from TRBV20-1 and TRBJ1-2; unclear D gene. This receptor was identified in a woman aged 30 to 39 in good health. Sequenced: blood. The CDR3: CSARDRLGCGGYTF. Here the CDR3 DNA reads TGCAGTGCTAGAGATCGTTTGGGTTGTGGGGGCTACACCTTC.